This T cell receptor (beta chain) originates from a study of blood T cell repertoires in COVID-19. Here immunoSEQ multiplex PCR was the method, and the copy in TCRdb shows in-frame clones only, minus some. The sample has 60,000 to 90,000 clones, approximately 80% seen once. The CDR3 sequence is 14 residues long. V was clipped by 2 bases and J by 9 bases, with 12 bases between them. Germline V gives CDR1 SGHNT, CDR2 YYREEE (reference sequence). The chain links TRBV5-4 to TRBJ1-6; D possibly corresponds to TRBD1 (6 bases). Sequenced material: peripheral blood. The TCR sequence derives from a woman in her forties or fifties with acute or convalescent COVID-19. This CDR3 reads CASSLPQGSSPLHF. The CDR3, as DNA: TGTGCCAGCAGCTTACCCCAGGGGAGTTCACCCCTCCACTTT. Together with reference TRBV5-4 and TRBJ1-6, the CDR3 gives the full variable domain: ETGVTQSPTHLIKTRGQQVTLRCSSQSGHNTVSWYQQALGQGPQFIFQYYREEENGRGNFPPRFSGLQFPNYSSELNVNALELDDSALYLCASSLPQGSSPLHFGNGTRLTVT.